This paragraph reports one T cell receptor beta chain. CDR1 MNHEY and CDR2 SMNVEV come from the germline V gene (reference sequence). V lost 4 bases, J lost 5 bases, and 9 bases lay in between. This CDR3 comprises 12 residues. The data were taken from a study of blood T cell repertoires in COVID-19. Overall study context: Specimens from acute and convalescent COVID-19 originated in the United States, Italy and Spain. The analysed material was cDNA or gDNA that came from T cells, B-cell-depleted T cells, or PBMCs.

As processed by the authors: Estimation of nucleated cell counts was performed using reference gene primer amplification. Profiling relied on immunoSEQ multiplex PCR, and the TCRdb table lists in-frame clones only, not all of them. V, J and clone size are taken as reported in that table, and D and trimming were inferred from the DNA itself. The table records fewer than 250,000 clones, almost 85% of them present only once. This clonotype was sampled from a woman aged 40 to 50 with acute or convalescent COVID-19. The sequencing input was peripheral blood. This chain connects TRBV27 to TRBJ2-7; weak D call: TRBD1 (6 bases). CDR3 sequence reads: CASSYNRDEQYF. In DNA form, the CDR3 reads TGTGCCAGCAGTTATAACAGGGACGAGCAGTACTTC.